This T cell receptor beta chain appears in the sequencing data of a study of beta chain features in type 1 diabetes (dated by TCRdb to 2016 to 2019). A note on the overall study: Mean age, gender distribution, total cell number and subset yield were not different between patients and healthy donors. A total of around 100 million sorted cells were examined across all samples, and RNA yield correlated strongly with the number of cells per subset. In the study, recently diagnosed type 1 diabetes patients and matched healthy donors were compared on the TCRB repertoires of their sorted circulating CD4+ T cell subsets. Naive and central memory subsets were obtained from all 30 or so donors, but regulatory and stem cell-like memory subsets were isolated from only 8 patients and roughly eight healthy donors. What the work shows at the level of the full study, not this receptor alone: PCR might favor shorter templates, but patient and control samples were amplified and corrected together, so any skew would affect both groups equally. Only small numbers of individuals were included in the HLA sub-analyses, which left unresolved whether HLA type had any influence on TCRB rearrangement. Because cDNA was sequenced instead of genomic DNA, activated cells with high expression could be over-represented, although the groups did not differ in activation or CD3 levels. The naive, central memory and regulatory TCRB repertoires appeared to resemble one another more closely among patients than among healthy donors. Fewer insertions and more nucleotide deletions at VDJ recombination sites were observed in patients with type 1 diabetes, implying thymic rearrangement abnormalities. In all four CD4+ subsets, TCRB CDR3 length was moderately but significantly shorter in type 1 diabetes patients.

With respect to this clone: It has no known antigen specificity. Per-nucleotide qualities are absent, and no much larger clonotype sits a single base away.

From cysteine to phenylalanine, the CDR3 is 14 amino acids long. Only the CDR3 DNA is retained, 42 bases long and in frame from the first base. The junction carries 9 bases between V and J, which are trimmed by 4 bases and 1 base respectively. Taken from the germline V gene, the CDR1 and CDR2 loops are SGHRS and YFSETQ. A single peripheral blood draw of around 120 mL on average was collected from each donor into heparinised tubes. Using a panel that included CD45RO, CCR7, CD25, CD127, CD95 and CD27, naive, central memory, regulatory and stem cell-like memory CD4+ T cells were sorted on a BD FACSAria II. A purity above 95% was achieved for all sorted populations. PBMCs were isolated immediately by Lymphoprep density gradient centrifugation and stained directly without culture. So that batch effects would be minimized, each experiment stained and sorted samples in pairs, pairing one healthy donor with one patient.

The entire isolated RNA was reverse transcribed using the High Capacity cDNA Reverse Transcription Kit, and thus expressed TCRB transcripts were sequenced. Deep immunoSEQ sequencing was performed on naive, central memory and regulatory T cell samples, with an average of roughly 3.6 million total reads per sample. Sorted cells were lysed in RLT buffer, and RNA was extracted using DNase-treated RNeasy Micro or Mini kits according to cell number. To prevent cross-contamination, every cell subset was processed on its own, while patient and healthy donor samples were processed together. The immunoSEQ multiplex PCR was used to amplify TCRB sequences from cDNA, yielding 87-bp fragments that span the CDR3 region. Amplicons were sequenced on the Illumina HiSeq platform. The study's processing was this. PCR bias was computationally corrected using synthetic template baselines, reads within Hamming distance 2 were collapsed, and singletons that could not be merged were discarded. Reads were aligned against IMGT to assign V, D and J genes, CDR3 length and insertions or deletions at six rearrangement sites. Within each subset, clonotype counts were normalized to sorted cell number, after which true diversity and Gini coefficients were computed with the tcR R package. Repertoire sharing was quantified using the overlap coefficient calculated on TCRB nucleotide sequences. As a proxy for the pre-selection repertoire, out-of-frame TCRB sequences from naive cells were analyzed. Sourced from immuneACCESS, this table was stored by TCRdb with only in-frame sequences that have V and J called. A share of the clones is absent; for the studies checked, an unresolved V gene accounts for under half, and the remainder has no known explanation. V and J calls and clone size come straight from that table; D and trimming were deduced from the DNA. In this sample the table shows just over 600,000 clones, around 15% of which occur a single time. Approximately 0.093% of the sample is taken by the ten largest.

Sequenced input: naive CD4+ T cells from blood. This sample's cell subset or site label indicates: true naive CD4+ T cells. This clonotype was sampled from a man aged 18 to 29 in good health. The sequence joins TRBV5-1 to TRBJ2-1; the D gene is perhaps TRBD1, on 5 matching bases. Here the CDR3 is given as CASSPGQSYNEQFF. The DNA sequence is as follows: TGCGCCAGCAGCCCTGGACAATCCTACAATGAGCAGTTCTTC.